This TCR beta chain comes out of a study of T cell changes during pregnancy in multiple sclerosis. Here immunoSEQ multiplex PCR was the method, and the copy in TCRdb shows in-frame clones only, minus some. The sample carries around 78,000 clones, roughly 93% recorded once. The CDR3 length is 15 residues. Trimming left V 5 bases short and J 5 bases short, with 18 bases between. Germline CDR1 and CDR2: SGHVS and FNYEAQ. This chain uses TRBV7-6 with TRBJ1-1; D uncertain. The receptor comes from a female donor with multiple sclerosis, enrolled in a pregnancy study. The specimen was peripheral blood, collected in the second trimester of pregnancy. The CDR3 DNA reads TGTGCCAGCAGCCTCGGCGCCGGAGTCGGTACTGAAGCTTTCTTT. This gives the protein CASSLGAGVGTEAFF.